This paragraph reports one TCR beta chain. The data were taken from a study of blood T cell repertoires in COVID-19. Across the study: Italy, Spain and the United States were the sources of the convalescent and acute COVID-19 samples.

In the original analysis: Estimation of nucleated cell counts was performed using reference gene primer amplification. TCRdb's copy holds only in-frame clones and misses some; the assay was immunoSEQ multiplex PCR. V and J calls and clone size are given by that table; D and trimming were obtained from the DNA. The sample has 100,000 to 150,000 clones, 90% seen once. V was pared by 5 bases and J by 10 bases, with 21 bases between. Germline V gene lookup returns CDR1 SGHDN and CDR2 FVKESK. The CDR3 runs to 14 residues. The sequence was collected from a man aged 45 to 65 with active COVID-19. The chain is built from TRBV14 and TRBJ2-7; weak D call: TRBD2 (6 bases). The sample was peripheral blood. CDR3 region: CASSGQGGGSGQYF. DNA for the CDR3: TGTGCCAGCAGCGGGCAGGGAGGTGGATCGGGCCAGTACTTC.